These 23 T cell receptor beta chains originate from one sample sequenced in a study of T-cell memory formation after mild COVID-19. Each CDR3 protein is one row after TCRdb ran MiXCR on the 5' RACE reads. The sample shows under 450,000 distinct CDR3 sequences, 23% of them seen only once. Sample: PBMCs or a T cell subset sorted from them (not recorded which). These receptors came from an adult woman who had mild COVID-19 (a few samples of this study predate the infection). Cell type and time point are not known.

The genes are TRBV3-1 and TRBJ2-5; 11 bases align to TRBD2. With V trimmed by 2 bases and J by 4 bases, 6 bases remained unmatched. The CDR3 extends over 16 amino acids. Germline values: CDR1 LGHDT, CDR2 YNNKEL (reference sequence). The CDR3 DNA sequence: TGTGCCAGCAGCCAAAACCTAGCGGGGGGAGGAGAGACCCAGTACTTC. Its protein product is CASSQNLAGGGETQYF.

Remarks on this clonotype: One junction end does not reproduce the germline sequence, and a read error may be involved. The V and J genes are TRBV4-3 and TRBJ2-7; 7 bases map to TRBD1. The CDR3 sequence is 15 residues long. Germline CDR1 and CDR2: LGHNA and YSLEER. CDR3 nucleotide sequence: TGCGCCAGCAGCCAAGATCGTCACAGGGGATACGGGCAGTACTTC. Translated: CASSQDRHRGYGQYF.

This clonotype was detected only a few times. The rearrangement links TRBV4-1 to TRBJ2-7; 9 nucleotides line up with TRBD1. Germline loops: CDR1 MGHRA, CDR2 YSYEKL. V dropped 4 bases and J dropped 5; count of bases not matched to a gene: 6. The CDR3 extends over 14 amino acids. In DNA form, the CDR3 reads TGCGCCAGCAGCCCCCGGGACAGGGAAAACGAGCAGTACTTC. Translating it yields CASSPRDRENEQYF.

This clonotype occurred a few times. The chain joins TRBV5-6 to TRBJ2-4, with D perhaps assigned TRBD1 or TRBD2 (5 bases each). Trimming took off 4 bases at V and 5 bases at J, with 13 bases between the two ends. CDR1 SGHDT and CDR2 YYEEEE come from the germline V gene. This CDR3 region has 14 residues. The CDR3 loop is CASSQWGYQNIQYF. The DNA for the CDR3 is TGTGCCAGCAGCCAATGGGGGTACCAAAACATTCAGTACTTC.

The rearrangement joins TRBV20-1 to TRBJ2-1; D unresolved. Deletions cut 5 bases from V and 4 bases from J, with 12 bases between. Germline CDR1 and CDR2: DFQATT and SNEGSKA (reference sequence). The CDR3 sequence is 13 residues long. CDR3 loop: CSAPSLHYNEQFF. The CDR3 region has the DNA TGCAGTGCTCCTTCTCTCCATTACAATGAGCAGTTCTTC.

In its sample, this clonotype was seen a few times. V and J are TRBV29-1 and TRBJ1-5; D is ambiguous. V was clipped by 0 bases and J by 4 bases, with 7 bases between them. Germline V gene sequence: CDR1 SQVTM, CDR2 ANQGSEA. CDR3 length: 13 residues. The CDR3, as DNA: TGCAGCGTTGAAGAGGGGTGGAATCAGCCCCAGCATTTT. Protein sequence: CSVEEGWNQPQHF. The full variable domain, completed using reference TRBV29-1 and TRBJ1-5, is SAVISQKPSRDICQRGTSLTIQCQVDSQVTMMFWYRQQPGQSLTLIATANQGSEATYESGFVIDKFPISRPNLTFSTLTVSNMSPEDSSIYLCSVEEGWNQPQHFGDGTRLSIL.

This chain connects TRBV5-1 to TRBJ2-2, with TRBD1 as a possible D gene (5 bases). The CDR3 is 14 residues long. The germline V and J ends were trimmed by 4 bases and 4 bases, with 11 bases remaining between them. The germline CDR1 and CDR2 sequences are SGHRS and YFSETQ. CDR3 sequence: CASSPRDSTGELFF. The CDR3 bases are TGCGCCAGCAGCCCCAGGGATAGCACCGGGGAGCTGTTTTTT.

This chain uses TRBV5-1 with TRBJ2-7; D is undetermined. Germline CDR1 reads SGHRS; CDR2 reads YFSETQ. V dropped 0 bases and J dropped 3 bases, with 10 bases sitting between them. This CDR3 comprises 14 residues. CDR3 region: CASSLGAGNYEQYF. As DNA, the CDR3 is TGCGCCAGCAGCTTGGGGGCAGGAAACTACGAGCAGTACTTC.

In this sample, this clonotype turned up a few times. This sequence joins TRBV24-1 and TRBJ2-7, with D tentatively TRBD1 or TRBD2 (6 bases each). The CDR3 totals 14 residues. Trimming cost V 4 bases and J 1 base, with 10 bases left between them. Germline V gene data show CDR1 as KGHDR and CDR2 as SFDVKD. CDR3 coding DNA: TGTGCCACCAGTGAACCGGGGGCATCCTACGAGCAGTACTTC. Amino acids: CATSEPGASYEQYF.

The chain carries TRBV20-1 and TRBJ2-3; TRBD2 aligns across 12 bases. CDR1 DFQATT and CDR2 SNEGSKA come from the germline V gene (reference sequence). V was clipped by 2 bases and J by 1 base; unmatched bases: 1. There are 15 residues in the CDR3. The CDR3 protein is CSARRTSGGTDTQYF. In DNA, the CDR3 is TGCAGTGCTAGACGGACTAGCGGGGGCACAGATACGCAGTATTTT.

Worth noting for this clonotype: The junction departs from germline at one end; a sequencing error may be responsible. V gene TRBV7-9 combines with J gene TRBJ1-5; TRBD1 might be the D (6 bases). This CDR3 is 18 amino acids long. The germline CDR1 and CDR2 sequences are SEHNR and FQNEAQ (reference sequence). CDR3 nucleotide sequence: TGTGCCAGCAGCCTAGCAGATGGGTCGACAGGCGAAAATCAGCCCCAGCATTTT. Residues: CASSLADGSTGENQPQHF.

The chain carries TRBV9 and TRBJ1-1, with a tentative D call TRBD1 (5 bases). V lost 3 bases and J 0 bases, leaving 12 bases between the germline ends. This CDR3 has 15 residues. From germline, CDR1 is SGDLS and CDR2 YYNGEE. CDR3 residues: CASSARGTLNTEAFF. CDR3 in DNA: TGTGCCAGCAGCGCACGGGGGACGCTGAACACTGAAGCTTTCTTT.

The chain has TRBV18 and TRBJ2-1; 7 nucleotides align to TRBD2. Germline CDR1 and CDR2: KGHSH and LQKENI. Trimming cost V 2 bases and J 0 bases; bases outside gene matches: 19. CDR3 length: 21 amino acids. The CDR3 DNA sequence: TGTGCCAGCTCACCAACGAATTGGAGGACTAGAGGCTCGGGCTCCTACAATGAGCAGTTCTTC. As protein: CASSPTNWRTRGSGSYNEQFF.

The sample holds a few counts of this clonotype. V and J are TRBV3-1 and TRBJ2-1, with D unclear. V lost 8 bases, J lost 10 bases, and 18 bases lay in between. CDR1 is LGHDT and CDR2 is YNNKEL in the germline V gene (reference sequence). The CDR3 contains 13 residues. Here the CDR3 DNA reads TGTGCCAGCTCCGGGCCTCCGCTTTACGAGCAGTTCTTC. Amino acids: CASSGPPLYEQFF.

Here the CDR3 reads CASRHGQGPETQYF. DNA for the CDR3: TGTGCCAGCAGACATGGACAGGGGCCGGAGACCCAGTACTTC. J is TRBJ2-5 and V is TRBV7-2; 9 bases are a match to TRBD1. This CDR3 is 14 amino acids long. Looked up from germline, CDR1 is SGHTA and CDR2 is FQGNSA. The J segment lost 5 bases and the V segment lost 6 bases, leaving 7 bases of the junction unmatched.

The sample holds a few counts of this clonotype. V is TRBV7-9 and J is TRBJ1-2, with D possibly matching TRBD1 (5 bases). Germline loops: CDR1 SEHNR, CDR2 FQNEAQ (reference sequence). V gave up 6 bases and J gave up 6 bases, with 17 bases separating them. This CDR3 spans 14 amino acids. CDR3 sequence reads: CASSPVGTPDGYTF. The CDR3 DNA reads as TGTGCCAGCAGTCCCGTCGGGACTCCCGATGGCTACACCTTC. The full variable domain, completed using reference TRBV7-9 and TRBJ1-2, is DTGVSQNPRHKITKRGQNVTFRCDPISEHNRLYWYRQTLGQGPEFLTYFQNEAQLEKSRLLSDRFSAERPKGSFSTLEIQRTEQGDSAMYLCASSPVGTPDGYTFGSGTRLTVV.

The chain employs TRBV11-2 and TRBJ2-1, with 9 bases aligning to TRBD2. Germline CDR1 SGHAT, CDR2 FQNNGV. Losses at the gene ends were 1 base for V and 4 bases for J; bases not matched to a gene: 11. The CDR3 sequence is 18 residues long. The chain's CDR3 is CASSLVVPREGWYNEQFF. For the CDR3, the DNA is TGTGCCAGCAGCTTAGTTGTCCCGCGGGAGGGATGGTACAATGAGCAGTTCTTC.

This clonotype was counted between two and nine times. The J gene is TRBJ1-2, the V gene TRBV29-1; possible D gene TRBD1, 6 bases. The CDR3 consists of 12 residues. Looked up from germline, CDR1 is SQVTM and CDR2 is ANQGSEA. Trimming removed 4 bases from V and 3 bases from J, with 9 bases in between. The CDR3 DNA sequence: TGCAGCGTTGGGGGGCGACACTATGGCTACACCTTC. Translating gives CSVGGRHYGYTF.

The sample holds a few counts of this clonotype. CDR3 DNA: TGTGCCAGCAGCGCAGATCGGACAGGGCTTTCCGAGCAGTACTTC. Translating gives CASSADRTGLSEQYF. This chain links TRBV13 with TRBJ2-7; 8 nucleotides agree with TRBD1. Germline-derived CDR1 and CDR2 are PRHDT and FYEKMQ (reference sequence). V was pared by 5 bases and J by 6 bases, with 12 bases of the junction left unmatched. The CDR3 loop spans 15 amino acids.

This clonotype was seen a few times. The chain recombines TRBV6-4 with TRBJ2-1, with 9 bases that match TRBD2. This CDR3 spans 14 amino acids. The V gene end was trimmed by 3 bases and the J gene end by 10 bases; junction bases not matched to a gene: 7. The germline gives CDR1 MRHNA, CDR2 SNTAGT. CDR3 residues: CASSESSGAKEQFF. The CDR3, as DNA: TGTGCCAGCAGTGAATCTAGCGGGGCCAAGGAGCAGTTCTTC.

This clonotype came up a few times. Relative to the germline gene, one junction end is altered; a read error may explain this. Here the CDR3 reads CASSYSLQGGDF. Written as DNA, the CDR3 is TGTGCCAGCAGTTACTCGCTACAGGGGGGTGACTTC. The rearrangement links TRBV6-6 to TRBJ2-5; 8 bases are a match to TRBD1. The CDR3 loop spans 12 amino acids. Germline-derived CDR1 and CDR2 are MNHNY and SVGAGI (reference sequence).

This clonotype was recorded at least ten times. This chain links TRBV5-1 with TRBJ2-1; TRBD2 aligns across 8 bases. The CDR3 has 16 residues. The V gene end was trimmed by 0 bases and the J gene end by 2 bases; junction bases not matched to a gene: 4. Per germline, CDR1 SGHRS and CDR2 YFSETQ. The CDR3 is CASSLERGSPYNEQFF. In nucleotides, the CDR3 is TGCGCCAGCAGCTTGGAGCGGGGGAGTCCCTACAATGAGCAGTTCTTC.

This clonotype was seen once. The chain combines TRBV6-6 with TRBJ1-1; tentative D call: TRBD1 (5 bases). Between the trimmed V and J ends, which lost 0 bases and 0 bases, there was a span of 8 bases. The germline gives CDR1 MNHNY, CDR2 SVGAGI (reference sequence). CDR3 length equals 15 residues. CDR3 DNA: TGTGCCAGCAGTTACTCGAAGGGGTTGAACACTGAAGCTTTCTTT. As protein: CASSYSKGLNTEAFF.